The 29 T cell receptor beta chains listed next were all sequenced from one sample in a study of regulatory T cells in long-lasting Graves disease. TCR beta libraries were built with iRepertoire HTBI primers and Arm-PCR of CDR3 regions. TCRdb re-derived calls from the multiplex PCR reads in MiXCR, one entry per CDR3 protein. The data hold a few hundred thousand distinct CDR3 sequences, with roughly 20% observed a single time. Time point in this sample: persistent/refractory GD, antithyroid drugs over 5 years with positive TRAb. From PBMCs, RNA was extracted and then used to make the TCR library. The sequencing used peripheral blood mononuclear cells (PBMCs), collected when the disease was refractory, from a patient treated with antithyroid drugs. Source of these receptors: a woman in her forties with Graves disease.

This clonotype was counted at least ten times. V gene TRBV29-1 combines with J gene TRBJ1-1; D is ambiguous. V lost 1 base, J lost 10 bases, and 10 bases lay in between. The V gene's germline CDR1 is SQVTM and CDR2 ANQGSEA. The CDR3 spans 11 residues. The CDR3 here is CSVEGEGGAFF. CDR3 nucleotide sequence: TGCAGCGTTGAAGGCGAAGGTGGAGCTTTCTTT.

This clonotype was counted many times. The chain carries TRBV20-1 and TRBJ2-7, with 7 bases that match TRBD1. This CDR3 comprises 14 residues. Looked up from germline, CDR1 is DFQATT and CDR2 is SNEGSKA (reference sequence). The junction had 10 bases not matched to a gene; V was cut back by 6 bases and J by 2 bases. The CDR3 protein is CSAVSTGQPYEQYF. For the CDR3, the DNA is TGCAGTGCAGTTTCGACAGGGCAGCCCTACGAGCAGTACTTC.

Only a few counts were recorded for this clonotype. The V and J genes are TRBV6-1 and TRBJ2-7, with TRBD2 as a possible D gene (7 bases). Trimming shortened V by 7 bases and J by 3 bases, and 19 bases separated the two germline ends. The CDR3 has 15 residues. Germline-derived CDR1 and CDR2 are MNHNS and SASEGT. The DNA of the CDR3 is TGTGCCAGCACCGAATACTACAGGGAGGGCTACGAGCAGTACTTC. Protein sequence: CASTEYYREGYEQYF.

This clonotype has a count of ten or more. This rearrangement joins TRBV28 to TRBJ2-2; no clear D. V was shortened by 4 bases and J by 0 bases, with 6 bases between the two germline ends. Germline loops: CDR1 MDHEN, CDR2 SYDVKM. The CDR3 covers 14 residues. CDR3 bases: TGTGCCAGCAGTTACCATTCGAACACCGGGGAGCTGTTTTTT. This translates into CASSYHSNTGELFF.

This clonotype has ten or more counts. CDR3 sequence reads: CASYSRVPRSYEQYF. The CDR3 DNA sequence: TGTGCCAGCTACTCCCGGGTTCCCCGCTCCTACGAGCAGTACTTC. The rearrangement joins TRBV28 to TRBJ2-7; D unresolved. Germline lookup yields CDR1 MDHEN and CDR2 SYDVKM. V was pared by 8 bases and J by 0 bases, with 17 bases between. CDR3 length equals 15 residues.

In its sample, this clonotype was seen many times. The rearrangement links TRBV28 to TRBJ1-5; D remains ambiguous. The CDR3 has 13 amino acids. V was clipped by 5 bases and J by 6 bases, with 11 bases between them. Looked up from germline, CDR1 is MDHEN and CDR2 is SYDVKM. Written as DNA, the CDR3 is TGTGCCAGCAGTGTGCGGCGTGTTCAGCCCCAGCATTTT. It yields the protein CASSVRRVQPQHF. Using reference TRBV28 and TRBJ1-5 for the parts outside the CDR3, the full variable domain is DVKVTQSSRYLVKRTGEKVFLECVQDMDHENMFWYRQDPGLGLRLIYFSYDVKMKEKGDIPEGYSVSREKKERFSLILESASTNQTSMYLCASSVRRVQPQHFGDGTRLSIL.

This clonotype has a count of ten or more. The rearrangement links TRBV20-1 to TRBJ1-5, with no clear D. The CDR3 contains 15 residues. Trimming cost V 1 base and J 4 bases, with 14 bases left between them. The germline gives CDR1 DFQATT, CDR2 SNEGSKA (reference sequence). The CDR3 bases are TGCAGTGCTAGAGCCCAAAGGAACGCTAATCAGCCCCAGCATTTT. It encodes CSARAQRNANQPQHF.

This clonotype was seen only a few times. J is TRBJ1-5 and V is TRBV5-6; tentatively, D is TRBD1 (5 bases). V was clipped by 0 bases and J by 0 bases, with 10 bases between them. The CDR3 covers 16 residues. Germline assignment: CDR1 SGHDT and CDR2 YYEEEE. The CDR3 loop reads CASSLGGSNSNQPQHF. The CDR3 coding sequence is TGTGCCAGCAGCTTGGGGGGCAGCAATAGCAATCAGCCCCAGCATTTT.

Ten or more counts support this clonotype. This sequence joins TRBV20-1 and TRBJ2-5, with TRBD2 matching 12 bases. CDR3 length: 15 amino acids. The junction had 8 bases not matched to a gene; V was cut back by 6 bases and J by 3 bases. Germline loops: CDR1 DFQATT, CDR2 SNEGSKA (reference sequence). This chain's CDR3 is CSAYRASGREETQYF. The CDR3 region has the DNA TGCAGTGCATATCGGGCTAGCGGGAGGGAAGAGACCCAGTACTTC.

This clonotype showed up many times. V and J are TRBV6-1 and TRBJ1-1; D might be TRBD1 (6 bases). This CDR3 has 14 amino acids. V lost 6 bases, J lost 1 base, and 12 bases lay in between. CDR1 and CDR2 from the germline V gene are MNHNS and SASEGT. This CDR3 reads CASRKDRTNTEAFF. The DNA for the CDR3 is TGTGCCAGCAGAAAGGACAGAACGAACACTGAAGCTTTCTTT.

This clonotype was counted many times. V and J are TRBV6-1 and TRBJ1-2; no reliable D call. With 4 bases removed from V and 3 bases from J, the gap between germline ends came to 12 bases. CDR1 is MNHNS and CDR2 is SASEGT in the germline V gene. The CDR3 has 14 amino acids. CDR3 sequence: CASSGPPSYYGYTF. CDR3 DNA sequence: TGTGCCAGCAGTGGACCCCCCAGCTACTATGGCTACACCTTC.

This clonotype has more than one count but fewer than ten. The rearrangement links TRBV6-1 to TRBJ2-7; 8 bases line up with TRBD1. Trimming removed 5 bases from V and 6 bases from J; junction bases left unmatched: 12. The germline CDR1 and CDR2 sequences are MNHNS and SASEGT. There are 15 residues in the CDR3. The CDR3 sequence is CASSPTSGTGREQYF. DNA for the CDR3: TGTGCCAGCAGTCCAACTTCCGGGACAGGACGCGAGCAGTACTTC.

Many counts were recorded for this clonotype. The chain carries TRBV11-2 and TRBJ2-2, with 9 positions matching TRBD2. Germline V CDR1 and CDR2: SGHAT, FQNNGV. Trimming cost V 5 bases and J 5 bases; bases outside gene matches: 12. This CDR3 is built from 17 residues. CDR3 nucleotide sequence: TGTGCCAGCAGCATCCTATCCGGGACTAGCATAACCGGGGAGCTGTTTTTT. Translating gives CASSILSGTSITGELFF.

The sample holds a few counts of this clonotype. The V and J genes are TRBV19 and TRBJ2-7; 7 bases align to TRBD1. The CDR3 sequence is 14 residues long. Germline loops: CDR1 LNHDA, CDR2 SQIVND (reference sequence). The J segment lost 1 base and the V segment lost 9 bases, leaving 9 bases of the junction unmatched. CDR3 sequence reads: CASSHPGQSYEQYF. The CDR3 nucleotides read TGTGCCAGCTCTCACCCGGGACAGTCCTACGAGCAGTACTTC.

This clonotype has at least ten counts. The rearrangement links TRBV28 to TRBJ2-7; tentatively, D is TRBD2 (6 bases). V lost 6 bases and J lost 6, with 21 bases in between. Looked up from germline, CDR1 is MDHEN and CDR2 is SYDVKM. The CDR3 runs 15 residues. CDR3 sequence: CASSLPGGSWSEQYF. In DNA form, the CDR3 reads TGTGCCAGCAGCCTACCTGGGGGGAGTTGGTCCGAGCAGTACTTC.

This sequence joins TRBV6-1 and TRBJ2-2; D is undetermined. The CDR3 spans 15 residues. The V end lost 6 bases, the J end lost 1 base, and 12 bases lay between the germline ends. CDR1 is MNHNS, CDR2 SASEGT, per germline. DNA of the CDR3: TGTGCCAGCAGCAACTCATACAGGAACACCGGGGAGCTGTTTTTT. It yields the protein CASSNSYRNTGELFF.

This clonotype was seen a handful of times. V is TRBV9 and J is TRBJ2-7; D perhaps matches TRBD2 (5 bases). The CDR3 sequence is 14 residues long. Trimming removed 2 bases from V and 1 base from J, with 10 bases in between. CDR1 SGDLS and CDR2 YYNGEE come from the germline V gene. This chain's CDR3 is CASSVADSSYEQYF. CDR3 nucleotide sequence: TGTGCCAGCAGCGTTGCGGACTCATCCTACGAGCAGTACTTC. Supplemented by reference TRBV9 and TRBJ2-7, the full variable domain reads DSGVTQTPKHLITATGQRVTLRCSPRSGDLSVYWYQQSLDQGLQFLIQYYNGEERAKGNILERFSAQQFPDLHSELNLSSLELGDSALYFCASSVADSSYEQYFGPGTRLTVT.

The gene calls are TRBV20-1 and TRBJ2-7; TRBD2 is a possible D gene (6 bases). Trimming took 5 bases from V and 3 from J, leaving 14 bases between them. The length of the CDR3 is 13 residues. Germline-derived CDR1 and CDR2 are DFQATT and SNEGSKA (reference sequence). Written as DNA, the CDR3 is TGCAGTGCTCGAGGGTTCGGGAGCTACGAGCAGTACTTC. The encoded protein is CSARGFGSYEQYF.

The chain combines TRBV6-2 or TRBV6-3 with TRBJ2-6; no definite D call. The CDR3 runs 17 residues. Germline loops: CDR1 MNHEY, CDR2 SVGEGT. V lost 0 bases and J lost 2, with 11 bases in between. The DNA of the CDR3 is TGTGCCAGCAGTTACTCGAAGACGGCAGCTGGGGCCAACGTCCTGACTTTC. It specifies CASSYSKTAAGANVLTF.

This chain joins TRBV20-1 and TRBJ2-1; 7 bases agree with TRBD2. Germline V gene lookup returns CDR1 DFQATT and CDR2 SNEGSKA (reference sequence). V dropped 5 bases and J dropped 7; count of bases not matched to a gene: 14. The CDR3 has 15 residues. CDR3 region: CSAASRRERGNEQFF. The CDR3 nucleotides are TGCAGTGCTGCTAGCCGGCGGGAGCGGGGAAATGAGCAGTTCTTC.

This CDR3 is CASSTDPGEVNQPQHF. CDR3 nucleotides: TGTGCCAGCAGCACCGACCCCGGGGAGGTCAATCAGCCCCAGCATTTT. The chain combines TRBV2 with TRBJ1-5; D remains ambiguous. This CDR3 has 16 amino acids. Trimming shortened V by 6 bases and J by 3 bases, and 18 bases separated the two germline ends. The germline CDR1 and CDR2 sequences are SNHLY and FYNNEI. Full variable domain (missing parts from reference TRBV2 and TRBJ1-5): EPEVTQTPSHQVTQMGQEVILRCVPISNHLYFYWYRQILGQKVEFLVSFYNNEISEKSEIFDDQFSVERPDGSNFTLKIRSTKLEDSAMYFCASSTDPGEVNQPQHFGDGTRLSIL.

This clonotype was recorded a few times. The CDR3 DNA is TGTGCCAGCAGTTTTACTAGCGGGAGGGTTGGGGAGCTGTTTTTT. Protein: CASSFTSGRVGELFF. This chain connects TRBV28 to TRBJ2-2, with 13 positions matching TRBD2. The V segment lost 3 bases and the J segment 8 bases; nucleotides outside the gene matches: 3. The CDR3 is 15 amino acids. Per the germline V gene, CDR1 is MDHEN and CDR2 is SYDVKM.

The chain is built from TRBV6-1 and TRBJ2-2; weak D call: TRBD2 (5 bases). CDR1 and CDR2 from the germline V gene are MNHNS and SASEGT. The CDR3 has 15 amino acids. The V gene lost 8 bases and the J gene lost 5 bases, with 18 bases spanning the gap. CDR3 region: CASYHPGKGTGELFF. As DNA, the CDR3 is TGTGCCAGCTATCATCCGGGGAAGGGTACCGGGGAGCTGTTTTTT.

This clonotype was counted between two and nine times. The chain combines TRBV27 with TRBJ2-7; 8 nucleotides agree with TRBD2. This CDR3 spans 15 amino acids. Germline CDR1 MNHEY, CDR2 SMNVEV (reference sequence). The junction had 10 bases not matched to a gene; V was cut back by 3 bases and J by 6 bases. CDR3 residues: CASSFPGSGMGEQYF. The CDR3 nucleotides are TGTGCCAGCAGTTTCCCCGGTAGCGGGATGGGCGAGCAGTACTTC.

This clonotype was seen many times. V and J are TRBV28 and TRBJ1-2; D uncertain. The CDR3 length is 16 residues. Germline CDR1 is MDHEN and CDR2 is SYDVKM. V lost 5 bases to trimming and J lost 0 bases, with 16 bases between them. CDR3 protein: CASSAIGRTANYGYTF. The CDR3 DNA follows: TGTGCCAGCAGTGCTATAGGCCGGACCGCTAACTATGGCTACACCTTC.

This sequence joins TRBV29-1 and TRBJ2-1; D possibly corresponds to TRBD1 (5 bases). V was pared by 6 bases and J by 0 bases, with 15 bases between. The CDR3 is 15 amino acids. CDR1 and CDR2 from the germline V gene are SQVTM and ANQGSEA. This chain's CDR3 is CSVEKTESSYNEQFF. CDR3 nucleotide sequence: TGCAGCGTGGAGAAGACAGAGAGCTCCTACAATGAGCAGTTCTTC.

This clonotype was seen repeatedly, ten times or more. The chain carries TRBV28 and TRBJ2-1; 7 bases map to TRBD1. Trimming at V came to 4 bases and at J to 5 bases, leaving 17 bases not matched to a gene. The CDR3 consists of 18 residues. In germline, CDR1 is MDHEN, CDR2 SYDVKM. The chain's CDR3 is CASSSTKNRGPRHNEQFF. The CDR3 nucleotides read TGTGCCAGCAGTTCTACGAAGAACAGGGGCCCTCGACACAATGAGCAGTTCTTC.

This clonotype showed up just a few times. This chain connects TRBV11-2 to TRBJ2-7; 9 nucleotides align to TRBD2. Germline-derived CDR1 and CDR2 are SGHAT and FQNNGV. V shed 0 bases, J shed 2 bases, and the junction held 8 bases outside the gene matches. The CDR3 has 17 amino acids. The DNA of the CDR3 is TGTGCCAGCAGCTTAGATCTCGGCGGGAGGGTTGCCTACGAGCAGTACTTC. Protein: CASSLDLGGRVAYEQYF.

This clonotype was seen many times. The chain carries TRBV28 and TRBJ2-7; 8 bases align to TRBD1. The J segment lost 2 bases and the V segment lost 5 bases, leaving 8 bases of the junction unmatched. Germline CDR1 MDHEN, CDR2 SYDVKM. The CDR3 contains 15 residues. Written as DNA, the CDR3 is TGTGCCAGCAGTGGCGCCGACAGGGGACCCTACGAGCAGTACTTC. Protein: CASSGADRGPYEQYF.